This entry features one T cell receptor (beta chain) sequence. This clonotype came up a few times. Its target antigen remains unknown. Base qualities are not at hand, and no much larger clone is one base apart. The sample comes from a study (dated by TCRdb to 2016 to 2017). Library creation used RT-PCR. TCRdb lists the instrument as Illumina MiSeq. TCRdb reworked the public reads: Q25 trimming with fastp, MiXCR clone assembly, productive beta chains retained. Under each unique CDR3 protein, matching rows form one entry showing the most common genes and DNA. This sample holds more than 600,000 distinct CDR3 sequences; approximately 15% were observed only once. 3.6% of the sample is in the top ten clones. The germline V gene provides CDR1 SGHVS and CDR2 FQNEAQ. V is cut by 7 bases and J by 3 bases, and the space between the germline ends is 19 bases. The CDR3 goes from the cysteine to the phenylalanine over 15 residues. CDR3 DNA only is kept here, 45 bases in frame from base 1.

Sequenced input: memory CD4+ T cells from blood. This chain is built from TRBV7-8 and TRBJ2-7; the D assignment is uncertain and may be TRBD1 or TRBD2, with 5 bases supporting each. The sequence derives from a female donor in good health, serving as a healthy control. The nucleotide sequence reads as follows: TGTGCCAGCACCGGTGGCACGGGACCCAGCTACGAGCAGTACTTC. It translates to CASTGGTGPSYEQYF.